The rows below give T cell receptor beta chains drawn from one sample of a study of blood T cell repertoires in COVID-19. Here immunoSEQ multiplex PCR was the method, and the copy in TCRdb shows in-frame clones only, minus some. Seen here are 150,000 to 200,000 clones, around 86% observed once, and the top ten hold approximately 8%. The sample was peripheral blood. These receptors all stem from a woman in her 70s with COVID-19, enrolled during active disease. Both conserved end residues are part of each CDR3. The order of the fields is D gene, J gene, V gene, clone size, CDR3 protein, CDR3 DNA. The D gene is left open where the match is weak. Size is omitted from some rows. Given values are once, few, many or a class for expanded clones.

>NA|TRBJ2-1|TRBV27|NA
CASSSRQTSRDNEQFF
TGTGCCAGCAGTTCGCGACAGACCTCCAGGGACAATGAGCAGTTCTTC
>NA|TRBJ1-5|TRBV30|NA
CAWSVPGGNQPQHF
TGTGCCTGGAGTGTACCGGGAGGGAATCAGCCCCAGCATTTT
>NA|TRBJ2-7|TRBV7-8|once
CASSLDGGYGEQYF
TGTGCCAGCAGCTTAGATGGGGGCTACGGCGAGCAGTACTTC
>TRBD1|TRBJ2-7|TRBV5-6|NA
CASSLVGTGNNEQYF
TGTGCCAGCAGCTTGGTGGGGACAGGGAACAACGAGCAGTACTTC
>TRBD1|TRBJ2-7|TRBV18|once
CASSPSGQTYEQYF
TGTGCCAGCTCACCATCGGGACAGACCTACGAGCAGTACTTC
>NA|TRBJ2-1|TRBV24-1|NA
CATSLATVSYNEQFF
TGTGCCACATCCCTAGCCACTGTCTCCTACAATGAGCAGTTCTTC
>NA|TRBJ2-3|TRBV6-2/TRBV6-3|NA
CASSYSRVGAGSTDTQYF
TGTGCCAGCAGTTACTCGCGAGTAGGGGCGGGAAGCACAGATACGCAGTATTTT
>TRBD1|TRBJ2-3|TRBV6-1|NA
CASSAPQHRGAGGTQYF
TGTGCCAGCAGTGCTCCCCAACACCGCGGCGCAGGGGGTACGCAGTATTTT
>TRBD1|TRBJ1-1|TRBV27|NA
CASSLRPRQGATEAFF
TGTGCCAGCAGTTTAAGGCCGAGACAGGGGGCAACTGAAGCTTTCTTT
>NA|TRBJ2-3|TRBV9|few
CASSVGDSDTDTQYF
TGTGCCAGCAGCGTAGGCGACTCCGACACAGATACGCAGTATTTT
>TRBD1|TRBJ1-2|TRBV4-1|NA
CASSQTDRVRGYTF
TGCGCCAGCAGCCAAACCGACAGGGTAAGGGGCTACACCTTC
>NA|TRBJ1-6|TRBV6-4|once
CASSRDTYNSPLHF
TGTGCCAGCAGTCGGGACACCTATAATTCACCCCTCCACTTT
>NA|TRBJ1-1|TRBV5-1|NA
CASFNSGGTEAFF
TGCGCCAGTTTCAATTCGGGGGGCACTGAAGCTTTCTTT
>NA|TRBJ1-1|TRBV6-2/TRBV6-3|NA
CASSYSSLTEAFF
TGTGCCAGCAGTTACTCCTCTCTCACTGAAGCTTTCTTT
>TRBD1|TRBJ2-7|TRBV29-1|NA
CSANRGTYEQYF
TGCAGCGCGAACAGGGGGACCTACGAGCAGTACTTC
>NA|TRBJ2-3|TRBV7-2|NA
CASRLKGADTQYF
TGTGCCAGCAGGCTAAAAGGGGCAGATACGCAGTATTTT
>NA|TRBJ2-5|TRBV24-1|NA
CATSDPVSSGETQYF
TGTGCCACCAGTGATCCCGTGAGTAGCGGAGAGACCCAGTACTTC
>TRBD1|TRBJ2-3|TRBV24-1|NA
CATSDWGQGSQDTQYF
TGTGCCACCAGTGATTGGGGACAGGGGTCGCAAGATACGCAGTATTTT
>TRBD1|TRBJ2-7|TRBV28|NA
CASSLSKSTGGVNYEQYF
TGTGCCAGCAGTTTATCCAAGTCAACAGGGGGCGTCAACTACGAGCAGTACTTC
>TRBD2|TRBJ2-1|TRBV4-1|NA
CASSGTSGSRSSYNEQFF
TGCGCCAGCAGCGGGACTAGCGGGAGCCGGAGCTCCTACAATGAGCAGTTCTTC
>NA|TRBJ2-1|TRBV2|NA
CASRVRTDEQFF
TGTGCCAGCAGAGTCCGGACAGATGAGCAGTTCTTC
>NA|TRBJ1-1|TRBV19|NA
CASSIRGGRAFF
TGTGCCAGTAGTATCCGGGGAGGAAGAGCTTTCTTT
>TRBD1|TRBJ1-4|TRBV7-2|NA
CASSGTGGGRKLFF
TGTGCCAGCAGCGGGACAGGGGGCGGGAGAAAACTGTTTTTT
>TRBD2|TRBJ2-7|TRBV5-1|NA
CASSPGTSRGEQYF
TGCGCCAGCAGCCCAGGGACTAGCCGGGGCGAGCAGTACTTC
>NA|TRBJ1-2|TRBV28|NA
CASSGPGDGYTF
TGTGCCAGCAGCGGGCCCGGGGATGGCTACACCTTC
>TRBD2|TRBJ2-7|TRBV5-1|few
CASSALAGLSSEQYF
TGCGCCAGCAGCGCATTAGCGGGATTATCGAGCGAGCAGTACTTC
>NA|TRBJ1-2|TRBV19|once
CASSIDRDGGYTF
TGTGCCAGTAGTATAGATCGGGATGGTGGCTACACCTTC
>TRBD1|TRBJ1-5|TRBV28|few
CASSLGGQGNQPQHF
TGTGCCAGCAGTTTAGGGGGACAGGGGAATCAGCCCCAGCATTTT
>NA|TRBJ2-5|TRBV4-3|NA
CASSQGGLGETQYF
TGCGCCAGCAGCCAAGGGGGACTGGGAGAGACCCAGTACTTC
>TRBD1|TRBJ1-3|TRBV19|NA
CASSPRQGESGNTIYF
TGTGCCAGTAGTCCTCGACAGGGGGAATCTGGAAACACCATATATTTT
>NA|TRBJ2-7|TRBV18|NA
CASSQDQGYYEQYF
TGTGCCAGCTCACAAGATCAGGGGTACTACGAGCAGTACTTC
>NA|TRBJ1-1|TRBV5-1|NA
CASSLGLAGNTEAFF
TGCGCCAGCAGCTTGGGGCTCGCAGGAAACACTGAAGCTTTCTTT
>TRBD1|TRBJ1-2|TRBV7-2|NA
CASSPDRVYGYTF
TGTGCCAGCAGCCCGGACAGGGTGTATGGCTACACCTTC